This T cell receptor beta chain emerged from a study of siplizumab effects on memory and regulatory T cells. The CDR3 is 16 residues long. Trimming cost V 2 bases and J 1 base; bases outside gene matches: 7. The V gene's germline CDR1 is SGHDN and CDR2 FVKESK. TCR templates numbering some 10^5 were assayed per sample. Method: immunoSEQ multiplex PCR; TCRdb's copy keeps in-frame clones and lacks some. The sample records about 62,000 clones, roughly 85% being singletons. This clone came up a few times. Antigen specificity is unknown. Overall study results and limits: Naive T cell populations appeared to exhibit greater diversity than memory cells and appeared to be major alloresponse contributors. Proliferating siplizumab-cultured Tregs lacked confirmed suppressive function.

The rearrangement uses TRBV14 and TRBJ2-5; TRBD1 matches at 7 bases. The receptor comes from a human donor in good health. Material for sequencing was memory CD4+ T cells sorted from blood. The CDR3 reads CASSQPRQGAQETQYF. The CDR3, as DNA: TGTGCCAGCAGCCAACCAAGACAGGGAGCCCAAGAGACCCAGTACTTC.